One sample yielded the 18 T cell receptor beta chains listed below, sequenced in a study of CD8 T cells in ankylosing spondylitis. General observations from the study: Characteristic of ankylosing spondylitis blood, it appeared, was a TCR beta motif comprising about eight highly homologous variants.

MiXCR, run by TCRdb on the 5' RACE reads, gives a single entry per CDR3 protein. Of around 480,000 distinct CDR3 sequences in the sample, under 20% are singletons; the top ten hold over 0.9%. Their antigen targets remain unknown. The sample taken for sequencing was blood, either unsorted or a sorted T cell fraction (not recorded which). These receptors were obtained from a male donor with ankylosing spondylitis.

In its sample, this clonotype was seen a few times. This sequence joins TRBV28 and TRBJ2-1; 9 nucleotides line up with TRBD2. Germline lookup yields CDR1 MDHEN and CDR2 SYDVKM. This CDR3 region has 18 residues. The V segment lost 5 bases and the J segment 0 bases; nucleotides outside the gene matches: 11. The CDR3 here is CASSVRASGVRSYNEQFF. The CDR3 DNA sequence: TGTGCCAGCAGTGTAAGGGCTAGCGGGGTTCGCTCCTACAATGAGCAGTTCTTC. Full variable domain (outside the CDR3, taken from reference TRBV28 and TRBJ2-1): DVKVTQSSRYLVKRTGEKVFLECVQDMDHENMFWYRQDPGLGLRLIYFSYDVKMKEKGDIPEGYSVSREKKERFSLILESASTNQTSMYLCASSVRASGVRSYNEQFFGPGTRLTVL.

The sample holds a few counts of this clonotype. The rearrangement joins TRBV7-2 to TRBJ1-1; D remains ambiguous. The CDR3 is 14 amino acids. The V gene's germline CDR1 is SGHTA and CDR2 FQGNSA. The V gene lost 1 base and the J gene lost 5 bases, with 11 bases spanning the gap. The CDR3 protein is CASSLVGIGTEAFF. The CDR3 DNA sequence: TGTGCCAGCAGCTTAGTGGGAATTGGTACTGAAGCTTTCTTT.

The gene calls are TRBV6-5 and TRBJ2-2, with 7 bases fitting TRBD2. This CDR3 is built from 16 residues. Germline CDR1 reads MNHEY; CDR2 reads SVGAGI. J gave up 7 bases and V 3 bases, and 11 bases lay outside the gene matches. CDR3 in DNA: TGTGCCAGCAGTTATTGGAGCGGGGACCTGGTCGGGGAGCTGTTTTTT. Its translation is CASSYWSGDLVGELFF.

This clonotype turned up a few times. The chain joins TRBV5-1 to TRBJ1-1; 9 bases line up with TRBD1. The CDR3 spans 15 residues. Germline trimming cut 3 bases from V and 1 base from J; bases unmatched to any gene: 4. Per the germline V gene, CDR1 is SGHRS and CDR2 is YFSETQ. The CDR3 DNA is TGCGCCAGCAGCTCTTCGACAGGGGGGAACACTGAAGCTTTCTTT. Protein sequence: CASSSSTGGNTEAFF.

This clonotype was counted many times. CDR3 residues: CASSFTGSTGELFF. CDR3 nucleotide sequence: TGTGCCAGCAGTTTCACAGGGTCCACCGGGGAGCTGTTTTTT. The rearrangement joins TRBV6-5 to TRBJ2-2; tentatively, D is TRBD1 (6 bases). Germline V gene data show CDR1 as MNHEY and CDR2 as SVGAGI. The V and J ends lost 4 bases and 4 bases respectively, with 10 bases between them. The CDR3 spans 14 residues.

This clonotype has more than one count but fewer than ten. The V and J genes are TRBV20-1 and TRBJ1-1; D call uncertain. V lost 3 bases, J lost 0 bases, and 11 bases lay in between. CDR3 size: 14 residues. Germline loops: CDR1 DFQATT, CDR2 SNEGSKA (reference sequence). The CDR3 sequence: CSARGGNMNTEAFF. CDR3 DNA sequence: TGCAGTGCTAGGGGCGGTAATATGAACACTGAAGCTTTCTTT.

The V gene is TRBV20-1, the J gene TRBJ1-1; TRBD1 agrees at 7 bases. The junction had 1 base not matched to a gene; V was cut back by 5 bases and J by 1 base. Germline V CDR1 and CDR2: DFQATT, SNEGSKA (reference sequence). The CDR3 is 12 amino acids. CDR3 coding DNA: TGCAGTGCTGACAGGGAGAACACTGAAGCTTTCTTT. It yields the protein CSADRENTEAFF.

CDR3 bases: TGTGCCAGCAGCCAAGATGCCATAGGGTTTAAAGAGACCCAGTACTTC. Protein product: CASSQDAIGFKETQYF. The rearrangement uses TRBV14 and TRBJ2-5; D is undetermined. V dropped 0 bases and J dropped 3 bases, with 14 bases sitting between them. The CDR3 is 16 residues long. Germline CDR1 and CDR2: SGHDN and FVKESK.

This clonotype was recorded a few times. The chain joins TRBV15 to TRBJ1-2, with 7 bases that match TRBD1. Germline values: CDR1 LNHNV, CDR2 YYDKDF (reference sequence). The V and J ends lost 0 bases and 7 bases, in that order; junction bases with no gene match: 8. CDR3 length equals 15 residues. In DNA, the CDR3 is TGTGCCACCAGCAGAGATTACGAAGGGGGCGGTGGCTACACCTTC. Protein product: CATSRDYEGGGGYTF.

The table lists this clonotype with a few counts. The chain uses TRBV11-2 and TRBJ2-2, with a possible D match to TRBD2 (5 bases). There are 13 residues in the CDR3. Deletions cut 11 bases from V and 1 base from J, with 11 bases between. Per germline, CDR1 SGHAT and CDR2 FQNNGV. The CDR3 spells CAVASGNTGELFF. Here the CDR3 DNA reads TGTGCCGTCGCGAGCGGGAACACCGGGGAGCTGTTTTTT.

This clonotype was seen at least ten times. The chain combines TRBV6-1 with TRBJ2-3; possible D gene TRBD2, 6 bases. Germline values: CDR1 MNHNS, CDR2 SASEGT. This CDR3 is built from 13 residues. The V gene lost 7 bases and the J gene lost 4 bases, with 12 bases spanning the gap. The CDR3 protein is CASIPRGADTQYF. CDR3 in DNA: TGTGCCAGCATCCCGCGGGGAGCAGATACGCAGTATTTT.

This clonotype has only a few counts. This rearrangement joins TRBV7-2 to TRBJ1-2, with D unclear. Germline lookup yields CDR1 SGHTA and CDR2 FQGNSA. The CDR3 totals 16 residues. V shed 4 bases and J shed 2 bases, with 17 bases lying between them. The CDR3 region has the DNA TGTGCCAGCAGCTCGCCGATCGAACTGAGAAACTATGGCTACACCTTC. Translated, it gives CASSSPIELRNYGYTF.

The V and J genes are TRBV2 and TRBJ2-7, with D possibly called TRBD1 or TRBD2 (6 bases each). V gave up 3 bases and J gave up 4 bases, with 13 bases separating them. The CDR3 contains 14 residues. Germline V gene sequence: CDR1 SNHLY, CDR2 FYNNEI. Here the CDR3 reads CASSEEQGLYEQYF. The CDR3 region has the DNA TGTGCCAGCAGTGAGGAACAGGGACTTTACGAGCAGTACTTC. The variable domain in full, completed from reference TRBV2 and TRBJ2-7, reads EPEVTQTPSHQVTQMGQEVILRCVPISNHLYFYWYRQILGQKVEFLVSFYNNEISEKSEIFDDQFSVERPDGSNFTLKIRSTKLEDSAMYFCASSEEQGLYEQYFGPGTRLTVT.

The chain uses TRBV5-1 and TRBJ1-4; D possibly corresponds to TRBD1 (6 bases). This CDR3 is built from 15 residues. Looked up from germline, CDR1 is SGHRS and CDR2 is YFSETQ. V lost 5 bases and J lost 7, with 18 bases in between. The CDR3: CASRPGGAVGEKLFF. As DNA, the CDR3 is TGCGCCAGCAGACCCGGGGGGGCGGTTGGTGAAAAACTGTTTTTT.

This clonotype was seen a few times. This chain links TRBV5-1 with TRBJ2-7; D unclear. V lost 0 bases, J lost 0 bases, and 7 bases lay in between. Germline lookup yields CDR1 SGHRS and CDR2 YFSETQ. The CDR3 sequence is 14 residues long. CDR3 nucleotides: TGCGCCAGCAGCTTGGCTCAGTCCTCCTACGAGCAGTACTTC. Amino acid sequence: CASSLAQSSYEQYF.

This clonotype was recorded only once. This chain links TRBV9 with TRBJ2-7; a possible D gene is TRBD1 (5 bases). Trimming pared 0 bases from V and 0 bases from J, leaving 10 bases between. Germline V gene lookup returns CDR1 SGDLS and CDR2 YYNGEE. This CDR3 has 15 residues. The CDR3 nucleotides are TGTGCCAGCAGCGTAGGGGGCTCCAGCTCCTACGAGCAGTACTTC. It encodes CASSVGGSSSYEQYF.

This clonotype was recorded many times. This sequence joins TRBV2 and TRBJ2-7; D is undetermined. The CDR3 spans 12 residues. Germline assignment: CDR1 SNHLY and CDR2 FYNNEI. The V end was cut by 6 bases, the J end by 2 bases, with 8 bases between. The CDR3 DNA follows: TGTGCCAGCAGCGTCGGAACCTACGAGCAGTACTTC. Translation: CASSVGTYEQYF.

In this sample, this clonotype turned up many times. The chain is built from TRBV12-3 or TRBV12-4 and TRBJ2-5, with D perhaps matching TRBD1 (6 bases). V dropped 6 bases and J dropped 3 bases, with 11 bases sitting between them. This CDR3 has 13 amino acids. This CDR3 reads CASRISGEETQYF. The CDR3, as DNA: TGTGCCAGCAGGATCTCAGGGGAAGAGACCCAGTACTTC.